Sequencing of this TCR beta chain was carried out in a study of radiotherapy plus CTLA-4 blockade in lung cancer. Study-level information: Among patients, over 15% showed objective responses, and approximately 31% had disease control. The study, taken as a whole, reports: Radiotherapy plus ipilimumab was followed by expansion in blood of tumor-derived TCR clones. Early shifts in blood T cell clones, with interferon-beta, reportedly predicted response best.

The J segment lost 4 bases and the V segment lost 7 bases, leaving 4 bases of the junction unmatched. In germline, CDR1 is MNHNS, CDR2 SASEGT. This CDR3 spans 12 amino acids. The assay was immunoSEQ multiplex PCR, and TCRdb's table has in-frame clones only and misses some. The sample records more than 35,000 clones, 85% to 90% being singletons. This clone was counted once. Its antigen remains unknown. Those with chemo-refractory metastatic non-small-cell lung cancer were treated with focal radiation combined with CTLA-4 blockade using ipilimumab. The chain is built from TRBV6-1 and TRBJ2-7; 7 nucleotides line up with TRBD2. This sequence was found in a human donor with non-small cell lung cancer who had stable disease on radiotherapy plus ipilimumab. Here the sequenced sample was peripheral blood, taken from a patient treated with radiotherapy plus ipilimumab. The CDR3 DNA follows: TGTGCCAGCATGGCGGGAGAGTACGAGCAGTACTTC. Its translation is CASMAGEYEQYF.